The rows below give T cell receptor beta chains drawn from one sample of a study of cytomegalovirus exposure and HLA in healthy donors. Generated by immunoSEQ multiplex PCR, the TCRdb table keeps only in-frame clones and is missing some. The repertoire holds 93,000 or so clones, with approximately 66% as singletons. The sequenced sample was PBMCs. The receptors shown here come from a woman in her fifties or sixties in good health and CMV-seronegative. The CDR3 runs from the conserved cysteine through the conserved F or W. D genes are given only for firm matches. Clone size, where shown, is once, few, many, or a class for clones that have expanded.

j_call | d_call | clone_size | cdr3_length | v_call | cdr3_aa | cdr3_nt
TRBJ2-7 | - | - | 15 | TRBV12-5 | CASGLVGGNSYEQYF | TGTGCTAGTGGTTTGGTAGGGGGAAACTCCTACGAGCAGTACTTC
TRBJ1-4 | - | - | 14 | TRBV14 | CASSLGVTNEKLFF | TGTGCCAGCAGCCTAGGGGTAACTAATGAAAAACTGTTTTTT
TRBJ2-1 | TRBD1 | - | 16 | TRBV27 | CASSLWAGGSYNEQFF | TGTGCCAGCTCCTTGTGGGCAGGGGGTTCCTACAATGAGCAGTTCTTC
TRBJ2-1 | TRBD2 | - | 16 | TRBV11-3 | CASSSPGGRSYNEQFF | TGTGCCAGCAGCTCTCCCGGCGGGAGATCCTACAATGAGCAGTTCTTC
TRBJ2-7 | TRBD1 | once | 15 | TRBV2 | CASSIDRGNRYEQYF | TGTGCCAGCAGTATTGACAGGGGGAATCGCTACGAGCAGTACTTC
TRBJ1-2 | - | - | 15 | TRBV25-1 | CASSEHGRPSYGYTF | TGTGCCAGCAGTGAACACGGCAGGCCCTCCTATGGCTACACCTTC
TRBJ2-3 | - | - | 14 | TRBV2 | CASSGGTGIGTQYF | TGTGCCAGCAGTGGGGGTACAGGGATAGGTACGCAGTATTTT
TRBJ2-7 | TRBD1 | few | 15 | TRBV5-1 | CASSGRQGRSYEQYF | TGCGCCAGCAGCGGACGACAGGGGCGTTCCTACGAGCAGTACTTC
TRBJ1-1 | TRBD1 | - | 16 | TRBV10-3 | CAISESLGTGRTEAFF | TGTGCCATCAGTGAGTCTTTAGGGACAGGGCGAACTGAAGCTTTCTTT
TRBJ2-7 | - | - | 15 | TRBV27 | CASSPTKRTLYEQYF | TGTGCCAGCAGTCCCACTAAGAGGACTCTCTACGAGCAGTACTTC
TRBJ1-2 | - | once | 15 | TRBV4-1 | CASSQEGASNYGYTF | TGCGCCAGCAGCCAAGAGGGGGCCAGTAACTATGGCTACACCTTC
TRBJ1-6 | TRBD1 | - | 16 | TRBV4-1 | CASSSIKGQGNSPLHF | TGCGCCAGCAGCTCGATCAAGGGACAGGGTAATTCACCCCTCCACTTT
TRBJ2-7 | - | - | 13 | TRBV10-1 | CASSAGNSYEQYF | TGCGCCAGCAGTGCGGGAAACTCCTACGAGCAGTACTTC
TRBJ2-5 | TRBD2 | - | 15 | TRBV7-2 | CASSQTSGPQETQYF | TGTGCCAGCAGCCAGACTAGCGGCCCCCAAGAGACCCAGTACTTC
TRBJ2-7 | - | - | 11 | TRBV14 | CASSQFNEQYF | TGTGCCAGCAGCCAATTTAACGAGCAGTACTTC
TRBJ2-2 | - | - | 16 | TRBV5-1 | CASSLVSGWRTGELFF | TGCGCCAGCAGCTTGGTGTCAGGATGGAGGACCGGGGAGCTGTTTTTT
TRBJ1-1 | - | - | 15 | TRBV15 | CATSRVRPEGTEAFF | TGTGCCACCAGCAGAGTGCGACCTGAGGGCACTGAAGCTTTCTTT
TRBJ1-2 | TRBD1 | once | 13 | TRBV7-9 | CDSSRGQNYGYTF | TGTGACAGCAGCCGGGGACAGAACTATGGCTACACCTTC
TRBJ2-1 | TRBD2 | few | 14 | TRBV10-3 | CATFSGGNDNEQFF | TGTGCCACGTTTAGCGGGGGGAATGACAATGAGCAGTTCTTC
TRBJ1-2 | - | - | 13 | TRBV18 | CASSPTGRVGYTF | TGTGCCAGCTCACCTACAGGGCGGGTTGGCTACACCTTC
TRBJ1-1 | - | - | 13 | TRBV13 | CASSLARVTEAFF | TGTGCCAGCAGCTTAGCCAGGGTCACTGAAGCTTTCTTT
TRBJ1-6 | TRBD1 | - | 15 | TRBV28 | CASSLSFGTGSPLHF | TGTGCCAGCAGTTTGAGTTTCGGGACAGGGTCACCCCTCCACTTT
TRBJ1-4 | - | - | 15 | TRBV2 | CASSREGTTNEKLFF | TGTGCCAGCAGTAGAGAGGGAACAACTAATGAAAAACTGTTTTTT
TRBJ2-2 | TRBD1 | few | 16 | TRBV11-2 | CASSTRDSLNTGELFF | TGTGCCAGCAGCACCCGGGACAGCCTAAACACCGGGGAGCTGTTTTTT
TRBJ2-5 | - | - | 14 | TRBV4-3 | CASSQDVGSWEQYF | TGCGCCAGCAGCCAAGATGTGGGGAGTTGGGAGCAGTACTTC
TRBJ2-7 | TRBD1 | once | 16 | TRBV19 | CASSKTGTGSQYEQYF | TGTGCCAGTTCAAAAACCGGGACAGGGTCCCAATACGAGCAGTACTTC
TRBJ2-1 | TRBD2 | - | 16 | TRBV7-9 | CASSLASGDSYNEQFF | TGTGCCAGCAGCTTGGCTAGCGGAGACTCCTACAATGAGCAGTTCTTC
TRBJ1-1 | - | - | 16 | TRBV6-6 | CATETGYMDSGSEAFF | TGTGCCACCGAGACCGGATACATGGACAGTGGTAGTGAAGCTTTCTTT
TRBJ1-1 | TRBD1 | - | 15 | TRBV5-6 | CASSLDLTGGTEAFF | TGTGCCAGCAGCTTGGATTTGACAGGGGGCACTGAAGCTTTCTTT
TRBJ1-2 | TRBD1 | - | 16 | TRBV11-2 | CASSVNPGGAYYGYTF | TGTGCCAGCAGCGTAAACCCAGGGGGCGCATACTATGGCTACACCTTC
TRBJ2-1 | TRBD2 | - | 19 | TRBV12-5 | CASGLAYPLGLAPMSEQFF | TGTGCTAGTGGTTTGGCCTACCCGCTGGGACTAGCCCCGATGTCTGAGCAGTTCTTC
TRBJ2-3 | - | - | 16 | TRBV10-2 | CASTGRDWIAQDTQYF | TGCGCCAGTACTGGTCGGGACTGGATTGCACAAGATACGCAGTATTTT
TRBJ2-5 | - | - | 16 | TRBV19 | CASSMLEGAPQETQYF | TGTGCCAGTAGTATGTTGGAGGGGGCTCCCCAAGAGACCCAGTACTTC
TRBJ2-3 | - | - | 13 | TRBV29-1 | CSVMIAGTDTQYF | TGCAGCGTTATGATCGCGGGCACAGATACGCAGTATTTT
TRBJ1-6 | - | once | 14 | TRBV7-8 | CASSSDTARSPLHF | TGTGCCAGCAGCTCGGACACCGCTCGCTCACCCCTCCACTTT
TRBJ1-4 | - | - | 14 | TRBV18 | CASSPPEQGEKLFF | TGTGCCAGCTCACCACCGGAGCAGGGAGAAAAACTGTTTTTT
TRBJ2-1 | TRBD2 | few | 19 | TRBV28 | CASSLGPLAGERSHNEQFF | TGTGCCAGCAGTTTAGGCCCACTAGCGGGAGAGAGATCCCACAATGAGCAGTTCTTC
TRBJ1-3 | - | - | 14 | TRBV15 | CATSRDGGSDTIYF | TGTGCCACCAGCAGAGATGGGGGGTCGGACACCATATATTTT
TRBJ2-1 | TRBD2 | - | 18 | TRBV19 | CASSIRWASGRTRNEQFF | TGTGCCAGTAGTATACGTTGGGCTAGCGGGAGGACCAGGAATGAGCAGTTCTTC
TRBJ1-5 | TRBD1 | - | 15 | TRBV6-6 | CASRETGAVNQPQHF | TGTGCCAGTAGGGAGACAGGGGCCGTCAATCAGCCCCAGCATTTT
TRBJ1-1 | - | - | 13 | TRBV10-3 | CAITGGKDTEAFF | TGTGCCATCACGGGGGGCAAGGACACTGAAGCTTTCTTT
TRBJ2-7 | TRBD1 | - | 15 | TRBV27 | CASRIGRDRDYEQYF | TGTGCCAGCAGAATCGGGCGGGACAGGGACTACGAGCAGTACTTC
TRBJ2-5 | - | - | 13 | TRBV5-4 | CASSLKSSETQYF | TGTGCCAGCAGCTTGAAATCTTCGGAGACCCAGTACTTC
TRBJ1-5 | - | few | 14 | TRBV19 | CASNRGDSNQPQHF | TGTGCCAGTAATAGGGGTGATAGCAATCAGCCCCAGCATTTT
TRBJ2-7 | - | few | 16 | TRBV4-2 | CASSQGTPDSQHEQYF | TGTGCCAGCAGCCAAGGAACCCCGGACTCGCAACACGAGCAGTACTTC
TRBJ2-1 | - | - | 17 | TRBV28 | CASSLVMGQRHYNEQFF | TGTGCCAGCAGTTTAGTTATGGGACAAAGACACTACAATGAGCAGTTCTTC
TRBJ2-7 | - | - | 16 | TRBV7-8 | CASSLFGSESSYEQYF | TGTGCCAGCAGCTTATTTGGTAGCGAAAGCTCCTACGAGCAGTACTTC
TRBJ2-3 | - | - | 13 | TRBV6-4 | CASSWNSGDTQYF | TGTGCCAGCAGTTGGAACTCGGGGGATACGCAGTATTTT
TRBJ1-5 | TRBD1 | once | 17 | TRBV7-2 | CASSLFETGAGNQPQHF | TGTGCCAGCAGCTTATTTGAGACAGGGGCAGGCAATCAGCCCCAGCATTTT
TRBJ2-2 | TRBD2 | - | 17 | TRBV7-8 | CASSYPGLAGSGGELFF | TGTGCCAGCAGCTATCCGGGACTAGCGGGATCTGGCGGGGAGCTGTTTTTT
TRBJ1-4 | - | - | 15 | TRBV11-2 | CASSSLRGAHEKLFF | TGTGCCAGCAGCTCGCTCAGGGGCGCGCATGAAAAACTGTTTTTT
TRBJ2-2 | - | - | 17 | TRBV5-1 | CASSLGGTDWRAGELFF | TGCGCCAGCAGCTTGGGGGGGACAGACTGGAGGGCCGGGGAGCTGTTTTTT
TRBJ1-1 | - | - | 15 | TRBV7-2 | CASSFFADTSTEAFF | TGTGCCAGCAGCTTCTTCGCGGACACGAGCACTGAAGCTTTCTTT
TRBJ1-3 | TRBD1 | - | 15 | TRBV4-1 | CASSHSGQVGNTIYF | TGCGCCAGCAGCCACTCGGGACAGGTTGGAAACACCATATATTTT
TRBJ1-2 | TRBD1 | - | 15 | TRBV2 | CASSVRDRTNYGYTF | TGTGCCAGCAGTGTACGGGACAGGACTAACTATGGCTACACCTTC
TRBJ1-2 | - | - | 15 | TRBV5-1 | CASSLEFGGQYGYTF | TGCGCCAGCAGCTTGGAGTTCGGGGGGCAATATGGCTACACCTTC
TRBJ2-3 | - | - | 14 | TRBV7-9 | CASSKGGLTDTQYF | TGTGCCAGCAGCAAAGGAGGGTTGACAGATACGCAGTATTTT
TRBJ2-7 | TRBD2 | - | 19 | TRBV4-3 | CASSQQLAELAPSSYEQYF | TGCGCCAGCAGCCAACAACTAGCGGAATTGGCTCCTAGCTCCTACGAGCAGTACTTC
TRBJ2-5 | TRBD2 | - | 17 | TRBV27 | CASSLLAGATVGETQYF | TGTGCCAGCAGTTTATTAGCGGGGGCCACGGTAGGAGAGACCCAGTACTTC
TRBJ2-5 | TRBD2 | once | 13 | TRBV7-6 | CASSGTSRETQYF | TGTGCCAGCAGCGGGACTAGCAGAGAGACCCAGTACTTC